This paragraph covers one TCR beta chain sequence. Antigen specificity is unknown. Only in-frame clones appear in the TCRdb table, and some are missing; sequencing was by immunoSEQ multiplex PCR. The sample consists of roughly 73,000 clones, approximately 89% of them appearing once. V was trimmed by 0 bases and J by 5 bases, leaving 13 bases between them. Per the germline V gene, CDR1 is SGHDN and CDR2 is FVKESK. The CDR3 spans 15 residues. This sample was taken from a study of OX40 agonist ivuxolimab in advanced cancers. Study background: Therapy given before enrollment (anti-PD-1, anti-PD-L1 or anti-CTLA-4) was allowed, and under 45% had some. A partial response was reached by three patients: one with hepatocellular carcinoma and two with cutaneous melanoma.

Findings of the study overall: Dose levels from 0.1 to 3.0 mg/kg saw CD4+ and CD8+ blood T cells expand clonally by week 6. Relative to CD4+, CD8+ T cells held more expanded clones on average.

This material consisted of CD4+ or CD8+ T cells sorted from blood, taken in a trial of the OX40 agonist ivuxolimab. The sequence was collected from an adult with an advanced solid tumor such as melanoma, head and neck, liver or kidney cancer. The rearrangement joins TRBV14 to TRBJ2-5, with TRBD2 as a possible D gene (6 bases). CDR3 sequence reads: CASSQDRGVMETQYF. The CDR3 DNA reads as TGTGCCAGCAGCCAAGATCGCGGGGTGATGGAGACCCAGTACTTC.